The 10 T cell receptor beta chains below all came from one sample that was sequenced in a study of response to subunit inactivated influenza vaccine. TCRdb passed the RT-PCR reads through MiXCR, listing each CDR3 protein once. Of roughly 700,000 distinct CDR3 sequences in the sample, approximately 15% were seen once. The source was PBMCs from blood, collected about 14 days before vaccination. These receptors originate from a man between 50 and 59 years old who received an inactivated influenza vaccine.

This clonotype was observed a handful of times. This chain connects TRBV4-3 to TRBJ2-7; weak D call: TRBD1 (5 bases). V lost 0 bases, J lost 2 bases, and 11 bases lay in between. CDR3 size: 15 residues. Germline-derived CDR1 and CDR2 are LGHNA and YSLEER. CDR3 residues: CASSQEGTGAYEQYF. The CDR3 DNA reads as TGCGCCAGCAGCCAAGAAGGAACAGGAGCCTACGAGCAGTACTTC.

The rearrangement links TRBV6-1 to TRBJ1-4; D might be TRBD1 (5 bases). CDR1 is MNHNS and CDR2 is SASEGT in the germline V gene. The CDR3 loop spans 17 amino acids. V gave up 6 bases and J gave up 0 bases, with 17 bases separating them. This CDR3 is CASSPRGLGATNEKLFF. CDR3 nucleotide sequence: TGTGCCAGCAGCCCCCGGGGTTTGGGGGCAACTAATGAAAAACTGTTTTTT.

The chain employs TRBV9 and TRBJ2-1, with D unclear. V shed 4 bases and J shed 1 base, with 9 bases lying between them. The CDR3 is 14 amino acids. CDR1 and CDR2 (germline): SGDLS, YYNGEE. The CDR3 reads CASSPTPSYNEQFF. Written as DNA, the CDR3 is TGTGCCAGCAGCCCCACGCCGTCCTACAATGAGCAGTTCTTC.

The table lists this clonotype with a few counts. The chain links TRBV27 to TRBJ2-7; D remains unclear. The CDR3 totals 15 residues. CDR1 and CDR2 (germline): MNHEY, SMNVEV (reference sequence). V lost 3 bases and J 2 bases, leaving 14 bases between the germline ends. The CDR3 sequence is CASSLIAATTYEQYF. The CDR3 nucleotides read TGTGCCAGCAGTTTGATAGCAGCTACCACCTACGAGCAGTACTTC.

This chain joins TRBV10-3 and TRBJ2-1; 11 positions agree with TRBD2. The CDR3 consists of 14 residues. V lost 10 bases to trimming and J lost 8 bases; unmatched junction nucleotides: 10. Germline CDR1 ENHRY, CDR2 SYGVKD. The CDR3 DNA follows: TGTGCCACCCGAGAGACTAGCGGGACCGATGAGCAGTTCTTC. This encodes CATRETSGTDEQFF.

The genes are TRBV7-2 and TRBJ1-2; D not resolved. V lost 5 bases, J lost 11 bases, and 18 bases lay in between. The germline gives CDR1 SGHTA, CDR2 FQGNSA. The CDR3 sequence is 13 residues long. CDR3: CASSGGLRQLYTF. The CDR3, as DNA: TGTGCCAGCAGCGGAGGCCTGCGCCAGTTATACACCTTC.

The chain combines TRBV20-1 with TRBJ2-5; tentatively, D is TRBD1 or TRBD2 (5 bases each). The germline V gene has CDR1 DFQATT and CDR2 SNEGSKA (reference sequence). The CDR3 consists of 13 residues. Trimming stripped 5 bases from V and 2 bases from J, with 12 bases between. The CDR3 DNA reads TGCAGTGCTCAACGGGACGTACAAGAGACCCAGTACTTC. It yields the protein CSAQRDVQETQYF.

The chain joins TRBV20-1 to TRBJ2-1; unclear D gene. The germline gives CDR1 DFQATT, CDR2 SNEGSKA (reference sequence). CDR3 length equals 14 residues. V was pared by 6 bases and J by 1 base, with 13 bases between. The CDR3 region is CSAHPLVSYNEQFF. In DNA form, the CDR3 reads TGCAGTGCCCACCCCCTTGTATCCTACAATGAGCAGTTCTTC.

This clonotype was observed a handful of times. The chain recombines TRBV14 with TRBJ2-7; 7 bases align to TRBD2. In germline, CDR1 is SGHDN, CDR2 FVKESK. There are 15 residues in the CDR3. V lost 0 bases and J lost 3; bases outside the gene matches: 5. In DNA, the CDR3 is TGTGCCAGCAGCCAAGAGGGAGGGAGAGGCTACGAGCAGTACTTC. It codes for CASSQEGGRGYEQYF.

J is TRBJ2-1 and V is TRBV7-3, with D perhaps matching TRBD2 (6 bases). In germline, CDR1 is SGHTA, CDR2 FQGTGA. The CDR3 totals 14 residues. With 3 bases removed from V and 10 bases from J, the gap between germline ends came to 16 bases. The CDR3 DNA is TGTGCCAGCAGCTTTGGGGCGGGATCGGGCGAGCAGTTCTTC. Its protein is CASSFGAGSGEQFF.